This T cell receptor beta chain was observed in a study of control samples from healthy donors and cancer patients. The protocol was immunoSEQ multiplex PCR, while the TCRdb copy is restricted to in-frame clones and leaves out a portion. The top ten hold about 2% of the sample, which has about 190,000 clones, about 91% seen once. V shed 0 bases and J 0 bases; nucleotides not matched to a gene: 12. This CDR3 is 19 amino acids long. The germline CDR1 and CDR2 sequences are MGHRA and YSYEKL. The TCR sequence derives from a man aged 30 to 45 in good health. Sequencing used blood. The chain links TRBV4-1 to TRBJ2-3; 7 bases line up with TRBD1. This CDR3 reads CASSQDDRVRLPSTDTQYF. For the CDR3, the DNA is TGCGCCAGCAGCCAAGATGACAGGGTCCGTTTACCTAGCACAGATACGCAGTATTTT.